The source of this T cell receptor (beta chain) is a study of identical twins. Findings and caveats of the study: There was an excess of low generation probability in the out-of-frame alpha sequences that twins shared.

The cDNA had a unique molecular identifier and a template-switch universal primer site. One entry per CDR3 protein, called by TCRdb with MiXCR from the 5' RACE reads. The table lists about 240,000 distinct CDR3 sequences, about 13% of them singletons. The junction had 5 bases not matched to a gene; V was cut back by 0 bases and J by 8 bases. The CDR3 length is 15 residues. Germline CDR1 and CDR2: SGDLS and YYNGEE. This clonotype has a count of ten or more. Antigen: not known. There were only healthy Caucasians among the donors. The sample was also linked to a second study, of yellow fever vaccine responses in identical twins. That source reports: Vaccine-induced T cell responses in twins were reportedly observed to appear partly convergent, partly personalized.

This chain joins TRBV9 and TRBJ1-4; 9 bases are a match to TRBD1. The sample taken for sequencing was memory (CD45RO+) T cells sorted from blood. This TCR came from a woman aged 18-30 years in good health. CDR3 nucleotides: TGTGCCAGCAGCGTAGGGGGACAGGGACGGGAAAAACTGTTTTTT. This gives the protein CASSVGGQGREKLFF. Together with reference TRBV9 and TRBJ1-4, the CDR3 gives the full variable domain: DSGVTQTPKHLITATGQRVTLRCSPRSGDLSVYWYQQSLDQGLQFLIQYYNGEERAKGNILERFSAQQFPDLHSELNLSSLELGDSALYFCASSVGGQGREKLFFGSGTQLSVL.